This is a list of T cell receptor beta chains from one sample in a study of shared clonotypes between healthy human individuals. Only in-frame clones appear in the TCRdb table, and some are missing; sequencing was by immunoSEQ multiplex PCR. The top ten clones hold around 1.6% of a sample with hundreds of thousands of clones, approximately 79% of them seen once. The specimen sequenced was memory CD4+ T cells sorted from blood. These TCRs come from a woman aged 25 to 45 in good health. Both conserved end residues are part of each CDR3. A D gene is named only where the DNA matches it firmly. Some rows have no size entry. The others give once, few or many, or a class for an expanded clone.

cdr3_length: 15; d_call: NA; j_call: TRBJ2-5; v_call: TRBV27; clone_size: NA; cdr3_aa: CASSSNRGLKETQYF; cdr3_nt: TGTGCCAGCAGTTCCAACAGAGGCCTAAAAGAGACCCAGTACTTC
cdr3_length: 14; d_call: TRBD1; j_call: TRBJ2-5; v_call: TRBV5-1; clone_size: NA; cdr3_aa: CASKGQGVGETQYF; cdr3_nt: TGCGCCAGCAAGGGACAGGGCGTAGGAGAGACCCAGTACTTC
cdr3_length: 12; d_call: NA; j_call: TRBJ2-5; v_call: TRBV2; clone_size: few; cdr3_aa: CASSEAAAVQYF; cdr3_nt: TGTGCCAGCAGTGAAGCCGCGGCGGTGCAGTACTTC
cdr3_length: 16; d_call: TRBD2; j_call: TRBJ2-1; v_call: TRBV5-1; clone_size: NA; cdr3_aa: CASSPSLAGAGNEQFF; cdr3_nt: TGCGCCAGCAGTCCTTCCTTAGCGGGAGCGGGTAATGAGCAGTTCTTC
cdr3_length: 13; d_call: NA; j_call: TRBJ1-2; v_call: TRBV13; clone_size: many; cdr3_aa: CASSLRGSYGYTF; cdr3_nt: TGTGCCAGCAGCTTAAGGGGGTCCTATGGCTACACCTTC
cdr3_length: 14; d_call: TRBD2; j_call: TRBJ2-2; v_call: TRBV28; clone_size: NA; cdr3_aa: CASSDGLDTGELFF; cdr3_nt: TGTGCCAGCAGTGACGGACTAGACACCGGGGAGCTGTTTTTT
cdr3_length: 14; d_call: TRBD1; j_call: TRBJ2-2; v_call: TRBV6-1; clone_size: few; cdr3_aa: CASSEQGATGELFF; cdr3_nt: TGTGCCAGCAGTGAACAGGGGGCAACCGGGGAGCTGTTTTTT
cdr3_length: 16; d_call: TRBD1; j_call: TRBJ2-5; v_call: TRBV5-4; clone_size: NA; cdr3_aa: CASRTTGTGIQETQYF; cdr3_nt: TGTGCCAGCAGGACAACCGGGACAGGGATCCAAGAGACCCAGTACTTC
cdr3_length: 16; d_call: TRBD1; j_call: TRBJ1-3; v_call: TRBV5-1; clone_size: NA; cdr3_aa: CASSLRDRNSGNTIYF; cdr3_nt: TGCGCCAGCAGCTTGAGGGACAGGAACTCTGGAAACACCATATATTTT
cdr3_length: 17; d_call: TRBD1; j_call: TRBJ2-7; v_call: TRBV29-1; clone_size: NA; cdr3_aa: CSVTPGQPIPGPYEQYF; cdr3_nt: TGCAGCGTGACTCCGGGACAGCCGATTCCCGGACCCTACGAGCAGTACTTC
cdr3_length: 16; d_call: NA; j_call: TRBJ2-3; v_call: TRBV29-1; clone_size: few; cdr3_aa: CSVVPSGYSSTDTQYF; cdr3_nt: TGCAGCGTTGTTCCCAGCGGATACTCTAGCACAGATACGCAGTATTTT
cdr3_length: 16; d_call: NA; j_call: TRBJ2-3; v_call: TRBV18; clone_size: few; cdr3_aa: CASSPKGQRGTDTQYF; cdr3_nt: TGTGCCAGCTCACCTAAAGGACAGCGGGGCACAGATACGCAGTATTTT
cdr3_length: 12; d_call: NA; j_call: TRBJ2-1; v_call: TRBV10-3; clone_size: NA; cdr3_aa: CATSTGEDEQFF; cdr3_nt: TGTGCCACCTCCACGGGAGAGGATGAGCAGTTCTTC
cdr3_length: 14; d_call: NA; j_call: TRBJ2-5; v_call: TRBV28; clone_size: NA; cdr3_aa: CASLSQGNQETQYF; cdr3_nt: TGTGCCAGCCTCAGTCAGGGGAACCAAGAGACCCAGTACTTC
cdr3_length: 13; d_call: NA; j_call: TRBJ1-5; v_call: TRBV18; clone_size: NA; cdr3_aa: CASSPGEDQPQHF; cdr3_nt: TGTGCCAGCTCACCGGGGGAAGATCAGCCCCAGCATTTT
cdr3_length: 15; d_call: NA; j_call: TRBJ2-1; v_call: TRBV5-4; clone_size: NA; cdr3_aa: CASSLEGSRGNEQFF; cdr3_nt: TGTGCCAGCAGCTTGGAGGGTTCCCGGGGCAATGAGCAGTTCTTC
cdr3_length: 14; d_call: TRBD1; j_call: TRBJ1-1; v_call: TRBV5-1; clone_size: NA; cdr3_aa: CASSLPGGGTEAFF; cdr3_nt: TGCGCCAGCAGCTTGCCAGGGGGAGGAACTGAAGCTTTCTTT
cdr3_length: 14; d_call: NA; j_call: TRBJ2-6; v_call: TRBV2; clone_size: NA; cdr3_aa: CGGAADSGANVLTF; cdr3_nt: TGTGGCGGGGCAGCAGACTCTGGGGCCAACGTCCTGACTTTC
cdr3_length: 14; d_call: NA; j_call: TRBJ1-2; v_call: TRBV2; clone_size: NA; cdr3_aa: CASSDSLSTDGYTF; cdr3_nt: TGTGCCAGCAGTGATAGCCTCTCTACTGATGGCTACACCTTC
cdr3_length: 14; d_call: NA; j_call: TRBJ1-1; v_call: TRBV25-1; clone_size: few; cdr3_aa: CASSEYTGTYEAFF; cdr3_nt: TGTGCCAGCAGTGAATATACTGGTACCTATGAAGCTTTCTTT
cdr3_length: 13; d_call: NA; j_call: TRBJ2-1; v_call: TRBV11-1; clone_size: NA; cdr3_aa: CASSWAKADEQFF; cdr3_nt: TGTGCCAGCAGCTGGGCCAAGGCCGATGAGCAGTTCTTC
cdr3_length: 16; d_call: TRBD1; j_call: TRBJ1-3; v_call: TRBV28; clone_size: NA; cdr3_aa: CASSLTGGLTGNTIYF; cdr3_nt: TGTGCCAGCAGTTTAACAGGGGGCCTCACTGGAAACACCATATATTTT
cdr3_length: 14; d_call: NA; j_call: TRBJ1-5; v_call: TRBV5-8; clone_size: NA; cdr3_aa: CASSLWGGDQPQHF; cdr3_nt: TGTGCCAGCAGCTTGTGGGGGGGGGATCAGCCCCAGCATTTT
cdr3_length: 12; d_call: NA; j_call: TRBJ1-5; v_call: TRBV28; clone_size: NA; cdr3_aa: CASSSSDQPQHF; cdr3_nt: TGTGCCAGCAGTTCTTCAGACCAGCCCCAGCATTTT
cdr3_length: 15; d_call: NA; j_call: TRBJ2-7; v_call: TRBV6-6; clone_size: NA; cdr3_aa: CASSYSSADSYEQYF; cdr3_nt: TGTGCCAGCAGTTACTCGAGCGCGGATTCCTACGAGCAGTACTTC
cdr3_length: 16; d_call: TRBD1; j_call: TRBJ2-7; v_call: TRBV4-2; clone_size: NA; cdr3_aa: CASSPVGDRGSYEQYF; cdr3_nt: TGTGCCAGCAGCCCAGTAGGGGACAGGGGCTCCTACGAGCAGTACTTC
cdr3_length: 16; d_call: NA; j_call: TRBJ2-7; v_call: TRBV27; clone_size: NA; cdr3_aa: CASSLFGSVPVGEQYF; cdr3_nt: TGTGCCAGCAGTTTATTCGGTTCCGTCCCCGTGGGCGAGCAGTACTTC
cdr3_length: 15; d_call: NA; j_call: TRBJ1-4; v_call: TRBV5-1; clone_size: NA; cdr3_aa: CASSLDTFRGEKLFF; cdr3_nt: TGCGCCAGCAGCTTGGACACATTCAGGGGTGAAAAACTGTTTTTT
cdr3_length: 13; d_call: NA; j_call: TRBJ2-7; v_call: TRBV29-1; clone_size: NA; cdr3_aa: CSVTAQGGNEQYF; cdr3_nt: TGCAGCGTGACGGCACAGGGGGGGAACGAGCAGTACTTC
cdr3_length: 15; d_call: NA; j_call: TRBJ1-1; v_call: TRBV7-3; clone_size: few; cdr3_aa: CASSSGGGEGTEAFF; cdr3_nt: TGTGCCAGCAGCTCCGGGGGAGGGGAGGGCACTGAAGCTTTCTTT
cdr3_length: 14; d_call: NA; j_call: TRBJ1-5; v_call: TRBV19; clone_size: NA; cdr3_aa: CASSQQGGNQPQHF; cdr3_nt: TGTGCCAGTAGTCAACAGGGAGGCAATCAGCCCCAGCATTTT
cdr3_length: 13; d_call: TRBD1; j_call: TRBJ2-5; v_call: TRBV5-4; clone_size: NA; cdr3_aa: CASSVGQAETQYF; cdr3_nt: TGTGCCAGCAGCGTGGGACAGGCGGAGACCCAGTACTTC